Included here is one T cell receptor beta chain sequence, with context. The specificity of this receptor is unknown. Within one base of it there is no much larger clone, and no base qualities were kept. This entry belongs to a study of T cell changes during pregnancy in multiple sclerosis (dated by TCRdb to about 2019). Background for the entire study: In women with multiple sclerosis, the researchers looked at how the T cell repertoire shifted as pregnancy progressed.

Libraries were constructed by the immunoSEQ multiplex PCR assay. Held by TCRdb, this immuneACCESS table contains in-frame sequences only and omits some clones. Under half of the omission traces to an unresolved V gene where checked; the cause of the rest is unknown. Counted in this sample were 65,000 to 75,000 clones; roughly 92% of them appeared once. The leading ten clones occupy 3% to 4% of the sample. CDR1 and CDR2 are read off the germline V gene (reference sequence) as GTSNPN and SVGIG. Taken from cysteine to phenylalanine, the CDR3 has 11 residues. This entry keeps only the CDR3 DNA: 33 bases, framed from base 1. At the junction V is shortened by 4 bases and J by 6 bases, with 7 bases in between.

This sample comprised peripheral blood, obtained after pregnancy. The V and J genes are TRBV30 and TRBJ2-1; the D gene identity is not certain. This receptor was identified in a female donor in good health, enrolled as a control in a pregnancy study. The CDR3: CAWNEFNEQFF. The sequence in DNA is TGTGCCTGGAACGAGTTCAATGAGCAGTTCTTC.